This is a list of T cell receptor beta chains from one sample in a study of T-cell memory formation after mild COVID-19. Each CDR3 protein is one row after TCRdb ran MiXCR on the 5' RACE reads. The profile shows approximately 340,000 distinct CDR3 sequences, around 13% of them singletons. The sample comprised PBMCs or a T cell subset sorted from them (not recorded which). The source is a young man who had mild COVID-19 (a few samples of this study predate the infection). Cell type and time point are not known. The CDR3 runs from the conserved cysteine through the conserved F or W. A D gene is named only where the DNA matches it firmly. The size entry is marked missing in some rows and otherwise reads once, few, many or a size class.

J: TRBJ2-5
D: .
V: TRBV27
size: few
DNA: TGTGCCAGCAGTTTATCCGAACCAAAACAAGAGACCCAGTACTTC
CDR3: CASSLSEPKQETQYF

J: TRBJ1-2
D: .
V: TRBV6-2/TRBV6-3
size: few
DNA: TGTGCCAGCATGGAGGCCAGTGGTGGCTACACCTTC
CDR3: CASMEASGGYTF

J: TRBJ1-1
D: .
V: TRBV20-1
size: .
DNA: TGCAGTGCTAGAGATCCGAGCACTGAAGCTTTCTTT
CDR3: CSARDPSTEAFF

J: TRBJ2-3
D: .
V: TRBV6-6
size: .
DNA: TGTGCCAGCAGTTCCCCCGGGACACAGGAGTATTTT
CDR3: CASSSPGTQEYF

J: TRBJ1-6
D: TRBD1
V: TRBV3-1
size: few
DNA: TGTGCCAGCAGCCCAGGGACAGTCTCCTATAATTCACCCCTCCACTTT
CDR3: CASSPGTVSYNSPLHF

J: TRBJ2-5
D: .
V: TRBV7-2
size: few
DNA: TGTGCCAGCAGCCAGGACCCTAAGCAGACCCAGTACTTC
CDR3: CASSQDPKQTQYF

J: TRBJ2-5
D: TRBD2
V: TRBV20-1
size: .
DNA: TGCAGTGCTAGATTTAGCGGGGGGCCAGGAGAGACCCAGTACTTC
CDR3: CSARFSGGPGETQYF

J: TRBJ1-6
D: .
V: TRBV7-2
size: few
DNA: TGTGCCAGCGGGGCCCTACGGGATTCACCCCTCCACTTT
CDR3: CASGALRDSPLHF

J: TRBJ2-1
D: .
V: TRBV4-1
size: .
DNA: TGCGCCAGCAGCCACATCGGGAAGATCTCCTACAATGAGCAGTTCTTC
CDR3: CASSHIGKISYNEQFF

J: TRBJ1-4
D: .
V: TRBV10-2
size: .
DNA: TGCGCCAGCAGTACGGGGGCCCGTAATGAAAAACTGTTTTTT
CDR3: CASSTGARNEKLFF

J: TRBJ2-3
D: TRBD2
V: TRBV4-1
size: .
DNA: TGCGCCAGCAGCCAACTAGCGGGGCAGGTAGATACGCAGTATTTT
CDR3: CASSQLAGQVDTQYF

J: TRBJ1-2
D: .
V: TRBV11-2
size: .
DNA: TGTGCCAGCAGCTTAGACAGGGTGGTTTATGGCTACACCTTC
CDR3: CASSLDRVVYGYTF

J: TRBJ2-5
D: .
V: TRBV5-1
size: few
DNA: TGCGCCAGCAGCTTGGACAGTCAACAAGAGACCCAGTACTTC
CDR3: CASSLDSQQETQYF

J: TRBJ2-3
D: TRBD1
V: TRBV4-2
size: few
DNA: TGTGCCAGCAGCCAGCAACCCGGGACAGGGGGCACAGATACGCAGTATTTT
CDR3: CASSQQPGTGGTDTQYF

J: TRBJ2-3
D: TRBD2
V: TRBV7-3
size: few
DNA: TGTGCCAGCAGCTTAACCGGGGGGTCTAAAGATACGCAGTATTTT
CDR3: CASSLTGGSKDTQYF

J: TRBJ2-3
D: TRBD2
V: TRBV5-6
size: .
DNA: TGTGCCAGCAGCTTTAGGCGGGGGGTTACAGATACGCAGTATTTT
CDR3: CASSFRRGVTDTQYF

J: TRBJ1-4
D: .
V: TRBV12-3/TRBV12-4
size: .
DNA: TGTGCCAGCAGCCTGAGTGGACTACGGAATGAAAAACTGTTTTTT
CDR3: CASSLSGLRNEKLFF

J: TRBJ2-3
D: .
V: TRBV6-1
size: few
DNA: TGTGCCAGCAGTGAAAGGAGCGGACGCACAGATACGCAGTATTTT
CDR3: CASSERSGRTDTQYF

J: TRBJ1-2
D: .
V: TRBV20-1
size: .
DNA: TGCAGTGCTGGGGAATCAGGGGTTGGCTACACCTTC
CDR3: CSAGESGVGYTF

J: TRBJ1-2
D: TRBD1
V: TRBV20-1
size: few
DNA: TGCAGTGCCAACCACCCGACAGGGGAAGGCTACACCTTC
CDR3: CSANHPTGEGYTF

J: TRBJ2-1
D: .
V: TRBV9
size: few
DNA: TGTGCCAGCAGCGTAGGCGGGGGCATGGAGCAGTTCTTC
CDR3: CASSVGGGMEQFF

J: TRBJ2-1
D: .
V: TRBV7-9
size: few
DNA: TGTGCCAGCAGCCAAGGGCCATCGACATACAATGAGCAGTTCTTC
CDR3: CASSQGPSTYNEQFF

J: TRBJ2-3
D: .
V: TRBV29-1
size: .
DNA: TGCAGCGTTGGCGGGGATCCCACAGATACGCAGTATTTT
CDR3: CSVGGDPTDTQYF

J: TRBJ1-3
D: TRBD1
V: TRBV12-3/TRBV12-4
size: .
DNA: TGTGCCAGCGGCACGGGGACAGGATACGGTGGAAACACCATATATTTT
CDR3: CASGTGTGYGGNTIYF

J: TRBJ1-1
D: .
V: TRBV5-5
size: .
DNA: TGTGCCAGCAGCTTGGCCGTAACCAGGGCTAAAGCTTTCTTT
CDR3: CASSLAVTRAKAFF

J: TRBJ1-5
D: .
V: TRBV29-1
size: few
DNA: TGCAGCGTTGGGGCGGGAAGCAATCAGCCCCAGCATTTT
CDR3: CSVGAGSNQPQHF

J: TRBJ2-4
D: .
V: TRBV11-2
size: few
DNA: TGTGCCAGCAGCTGGGGAGCGGGAGCCAAAAACATTCAGTACTTC
CDR3: CASSWGAGAKNIQYF

J: TRBJ1-5
D: .
V: TRBV12-3/TRBV12-4
size: .
DNA: TGTGCCAGCAGTTTTTACGGGCAGCCCCAGCATTTT
CDR3: CASSFYGQPQHF

J: TRBJ2-3
D: .
V: TRBV5-1
size: .
DNA: TGCGCCACGGCCAACCGGAGCACAGATACGCAGTATTTT
CDR3: CATANRSTDTQYF

J: TRBJ2-3
D: .
V: TRBV7-9
size: .
DNA: TGTGCCAGCAGGGGAAGGGGCAGATTAGCAGATACGCAGTATTTT
CDR3: CASRGRGRLADTQYF

J: TRBJ2-5
D: .
V: TRBV19
size: .
DNA: TGTGCCAGTTCGAGACAGGGAGGGACCGGGGAGACCCAGTACTTC
CDR3: CASSRQGGTGETQYF

J: TRBJ2-6
D: .
V: TRBV5-1
size: few
DNA: TGCGCCAGCAGCTCCCACCCGGACACCAGCTCTGGGGCCAACGTCCTGACTTTC
CDR3: CASSSHPDTSSGANVLTF

J: TRBJ2-3
D: .
V: TRBV18
size: few
DNA: TGTGCCAGCTCACCACTCCAGAGCACAGATACGCAGTATTTT
CDR3: CASSPLQSTDTQYF